The T cell receptor (beta chain) under discussion was sequenced for a study of post-analysis software for immune sequencing data. Regarding the study as a whole: Same-batch preparations were strongly co-clustered by F measure. Controls had lower frequencies than patients of five or six TRBV segments, which included TRBV5-6, TRBV5-1 and TRBV20-1.

Included in the TCR beta cDNA libraries were unique molecular identifiers. TCRdb reprocessed the PCR reads via MiXCR and lists one record per CDR3 protein. The data hold fewer than 850,000 distinct CDR3 sequences, with 30% observed a single time. As to this clonotype: Its specificity is not known. At one end, the junction sequence differs from germline, possibly due to a read error.

This CDR3 spans 19 amino acids. CDR1 and CDR2 (germline): DFQATT, SNEGSKA (reference sequence). This receptor was obtained from a girl aged 10 to 17 with multiple sclerosis. The genes are TRBV20-1 and TRBJ2-1; 14 bases match TRBD2. Material: blood. CDR3 bases: TGCAGTGCTAGATCCGAGATGGGACTAGCGGGAGATTCCTACAATGAGCAGTCCTTC. It codes for CSARSEMGLAGDSYNEQSF.